This T cell receptor (beta chain) originates from a study of blood T cell repertoires in COVID-19. V was shortened by 3 bases and J by 6 bases, with 5 bases between the two germline ends. The CDR3 sequence is 12 residues long. From germline, CDR1 is LGHNT and CDR2 FRNRAP. Original processing methods: The assay estimated nucleated cells by amplifying reference gene primers. TCRdb's copy holds only in-frame clones and misses some; the assay was immunoSEQ multiplex PCR. V and J calls and clone size are given by that table; D and trimming were obtained from the DNA. This table holds about 160,000 clones, roughly 80% found once.

This rearrangement joins TRBV12-5 to TRBJ2-2; no definite D call. Source material: peripheral blood. This receptor was identified in a man in his sixties with acute or convalescent COVID-19. The CDR3 is CASGFEAGELFF. In nucleotides, the CDR3 is TGTGCTAGTGGTTTTGAGGCCGGGGAGCTGTTTTTT.